Sequencing of this T cell receptor (beta chain) was carried out in a study of beta chain features in type 1 diabetes. The entirety of the isolated RNA underwent reverse transcription, so expressed TCRB transcripts were sequenced. Repertoires were generated with immunoSEQ multiplex PCR, while TCRdb's copy carries only in-frame clones and drops some. Among 110,000 to 150,000 clones listed, about 7% were seen once. This clone was recorded many times. After removal of 1 base from V and 2 bases from J, the junction contained 12 bases not matched to a gene. The CDR3 length is 19 residues. In germline, CDR1 is SEHNR, CDR2 FQNEAQ (reference sequence).

The source material was central memory CD4+ T cells from blood. This clonotype was sampled from a woman aged 25 to 45 in good health. This chain joins TRBV7-9 and TRBJ2-4; 9 bases align to TRBD2. This CDR3 is CASSLVLAGAFRTKNIQYF. The CDR3 bases are TGTGCCAGCAGCTTAGTGTTAGCGGGAGCATTCAGAACCAAAAACATTCAGTACTTC. The full variable domain, rest sourced from reference TRBV7-9 and TRBJ2-4, is DTGVSQNPRHKITKRGQNVTFRCDPISEHNRLYWYRQTLGQGPEFLTYFQNEAQLEKSRLLSDRFSAERPKGSFSTLEIQRTEQGDSAMYLCASSLVLAGAFRTKNIQYFGAGTRLSVL.